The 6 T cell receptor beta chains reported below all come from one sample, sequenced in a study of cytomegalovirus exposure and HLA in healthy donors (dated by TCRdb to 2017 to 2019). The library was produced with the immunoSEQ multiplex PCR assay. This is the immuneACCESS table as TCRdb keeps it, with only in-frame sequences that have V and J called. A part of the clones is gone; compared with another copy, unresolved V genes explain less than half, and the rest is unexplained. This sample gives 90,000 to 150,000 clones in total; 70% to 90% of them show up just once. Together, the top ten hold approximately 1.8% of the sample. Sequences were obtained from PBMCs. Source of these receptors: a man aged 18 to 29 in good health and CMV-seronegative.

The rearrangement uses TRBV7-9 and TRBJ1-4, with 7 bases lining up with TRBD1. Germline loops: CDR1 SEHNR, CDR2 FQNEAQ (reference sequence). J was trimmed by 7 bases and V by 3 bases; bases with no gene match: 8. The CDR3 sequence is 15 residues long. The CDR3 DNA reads TGTGCCAGCAGCTTCGGGCCCGACAGGGTTGAAAAACTGTTTTTT. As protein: CASSFGPDRVEKLFF.

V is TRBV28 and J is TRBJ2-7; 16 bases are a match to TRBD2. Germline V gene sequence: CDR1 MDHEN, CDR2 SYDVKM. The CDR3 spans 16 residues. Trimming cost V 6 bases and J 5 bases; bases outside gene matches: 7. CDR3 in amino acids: CASRPGLAGGRDEQYF. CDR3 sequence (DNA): TGTGCCAGCAGACCGGGACTAGCGGGAGGGCGGGACGAGCAGTACTTC.

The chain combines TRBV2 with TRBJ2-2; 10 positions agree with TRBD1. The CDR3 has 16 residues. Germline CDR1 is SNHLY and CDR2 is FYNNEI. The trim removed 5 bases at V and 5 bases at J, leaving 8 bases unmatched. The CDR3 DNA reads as TGTGCCAGCAGTACCGACAGGGGGCGAGGTACCGGGGAGCTGTTTTTT. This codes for CASSTDRGRGTGELFF.

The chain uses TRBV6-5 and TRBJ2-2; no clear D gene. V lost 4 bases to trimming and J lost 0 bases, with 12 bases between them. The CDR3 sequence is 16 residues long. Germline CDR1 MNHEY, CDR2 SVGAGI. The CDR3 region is CASSFGQAPNTGELFF. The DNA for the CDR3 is TGTGCCAGCAGTTTTGGGCAGGCTCCGAACACCGGGGAGCTGTTTTTT.

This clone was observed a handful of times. CDR3 amino acids: CASSPNGEGNQPQHF. The CDR3 DNA is TGTGCCAGCTCACCAAACGGCGAGGGCAATCAGCCCCAGCATTTT. The rearrangement links TRBV18 to TRBJ1-5; D gene ambiguous. This CDR3 is 15 amino acids long. Per germline, CDR1 KGHSH and CDR2 LQKENI. The V gene lost 2 bases and the J gene lost 2 bases, with 10 bases spanning the gap.

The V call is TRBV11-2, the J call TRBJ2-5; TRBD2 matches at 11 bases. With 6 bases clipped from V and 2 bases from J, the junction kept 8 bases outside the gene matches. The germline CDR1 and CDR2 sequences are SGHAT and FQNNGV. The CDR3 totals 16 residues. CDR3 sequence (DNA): TGTGCCAGCAGACAAACTAGCGGGGGACTTCAAGAGACCCAGTACTTC. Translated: CASRQTSGGLQETQYF.